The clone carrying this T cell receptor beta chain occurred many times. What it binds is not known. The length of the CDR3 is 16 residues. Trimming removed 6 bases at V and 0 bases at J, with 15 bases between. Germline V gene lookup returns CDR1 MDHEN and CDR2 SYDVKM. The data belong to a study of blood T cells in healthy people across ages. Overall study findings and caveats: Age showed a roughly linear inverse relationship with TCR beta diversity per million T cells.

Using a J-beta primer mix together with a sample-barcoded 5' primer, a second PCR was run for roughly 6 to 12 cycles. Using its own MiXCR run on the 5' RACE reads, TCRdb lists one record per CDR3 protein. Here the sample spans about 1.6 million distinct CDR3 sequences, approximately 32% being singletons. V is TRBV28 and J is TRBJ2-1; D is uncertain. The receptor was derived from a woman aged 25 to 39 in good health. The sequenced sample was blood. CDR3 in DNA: TGTGCCAGCAGGTCTACAGTCAAGAGCTCCTACAATGAGCAGTTCTTC. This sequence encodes CASRSTVKSSYNEQFF.